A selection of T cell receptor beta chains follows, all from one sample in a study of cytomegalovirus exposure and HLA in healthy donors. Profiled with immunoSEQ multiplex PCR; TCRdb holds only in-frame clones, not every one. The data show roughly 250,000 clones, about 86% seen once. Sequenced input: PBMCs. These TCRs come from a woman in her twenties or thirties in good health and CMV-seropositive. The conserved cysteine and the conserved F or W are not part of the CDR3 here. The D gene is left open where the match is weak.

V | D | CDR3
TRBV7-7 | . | ASSPRSAHSYEQY
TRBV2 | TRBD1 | ARGTGDHEQF
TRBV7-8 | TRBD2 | ASSLGNGLAGAVIL
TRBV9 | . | ASSRGIASTDTQY
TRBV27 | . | ASSLRGQMNYGYT
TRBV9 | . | ASSDFSGRYNEQF
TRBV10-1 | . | ASSDGRTSYEQY
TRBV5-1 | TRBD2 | ASSEGLAGGYYEQY
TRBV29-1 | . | SVEGGEFYNEQF
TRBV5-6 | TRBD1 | ASSLGDSNEQF
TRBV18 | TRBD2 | ASSPLVASGSRHEQY
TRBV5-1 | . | ASSPGLRERDYGYT
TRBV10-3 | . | AISETITEGEAF
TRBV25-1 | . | ASSDRGGTDTQY
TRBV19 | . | ASSIEVGQFNQPQH
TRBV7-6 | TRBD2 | ASSPRTSGSGNEQF
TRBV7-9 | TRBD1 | ASSLSPGTGDTEAF
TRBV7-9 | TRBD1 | ASSQTGGFAGNTIY
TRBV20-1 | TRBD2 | SELAMNEQF
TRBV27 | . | ASRAGTTSSYEQY
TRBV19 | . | ATRDTRDTGELF
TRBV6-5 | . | ASSYSGYYNEQF
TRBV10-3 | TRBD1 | AISGGQGTDTQY
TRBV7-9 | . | ASSLALRGQPAADTQY
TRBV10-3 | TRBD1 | AISTTGGNDQPQH
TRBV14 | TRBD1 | ASSQDRGRNIQY
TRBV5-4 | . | ASSPRRGQETQY
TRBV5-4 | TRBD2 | ASSSGLADYEQY
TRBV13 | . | ASSQMTGSGGLGTDTQY
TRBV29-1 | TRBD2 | SGKLAGDYNEQF
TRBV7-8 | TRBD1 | ASSRGQGTETQY
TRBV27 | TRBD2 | ASRTSSGRSNEQF
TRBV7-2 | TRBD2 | ASSLTSTRENEQF
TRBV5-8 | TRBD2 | ASSYIGTTYYNEQF
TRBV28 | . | ASSLSAFEAYEQY
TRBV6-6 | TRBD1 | ASSYGTGVRVNEQY
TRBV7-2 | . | ASSLRSYPNTEAF
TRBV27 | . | ASSFRGEETQY
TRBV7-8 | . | ASSPRGGPETQY
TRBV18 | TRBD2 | ASSQTSGDNEQF
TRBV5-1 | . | ASSDNLGSEQY
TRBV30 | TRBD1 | AWSPTLRQGDGYT
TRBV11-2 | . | ASSLRSGDIYEQY
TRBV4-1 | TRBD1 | ASSHLQGLGEKLF
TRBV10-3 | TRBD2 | ATHTLSGRYYEQY
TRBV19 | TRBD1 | ASSGRTGQGYEQY
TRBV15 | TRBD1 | ATSGPRDSGAGYT
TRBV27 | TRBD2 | ASSLLRLKASGSRFEETQY
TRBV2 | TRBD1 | ASSDRDRGETDTQY
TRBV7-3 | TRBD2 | ASSVSGTYNEQF
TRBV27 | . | ASSLSWGAGNQPQH
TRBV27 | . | ASSSTLWRHDSYEQY
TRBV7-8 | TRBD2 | ASSLDSGGYEQY
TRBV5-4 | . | ASSLDAGGYNEQF
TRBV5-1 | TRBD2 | ASSIPAGDYNEQF